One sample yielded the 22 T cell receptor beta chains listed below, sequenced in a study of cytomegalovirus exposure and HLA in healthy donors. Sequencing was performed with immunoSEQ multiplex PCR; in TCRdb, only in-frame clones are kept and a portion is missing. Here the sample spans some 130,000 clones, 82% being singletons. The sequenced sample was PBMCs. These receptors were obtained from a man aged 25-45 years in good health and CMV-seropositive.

The CDR3 spells CASSPGFGGTDTQYF. In nucleotides, the CDR3 is TGTGCCAGCAGCCCGGGGTTTGGAGGCACAGATACGCAGTATTTT. The V and J genes are TRBV5-8 and TRBJ2-3; D possibly corresponds to TRBD2 (5 bases). Germline V gives CDR1 SGHTS, CDR2 YDEGEE. With 4 bases removed from V and 1 base from J, the gap between germline ends came to 13 bases. This CDR3 spans 15 amino acids.

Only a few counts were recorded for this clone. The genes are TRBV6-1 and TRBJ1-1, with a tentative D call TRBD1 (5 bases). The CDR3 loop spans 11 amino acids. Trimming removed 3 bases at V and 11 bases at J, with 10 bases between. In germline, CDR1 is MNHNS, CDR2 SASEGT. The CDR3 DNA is TGTGCCAGCAGTGACAGGGTAGGTGCTTTCTTT. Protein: CASSDRVGAFF.

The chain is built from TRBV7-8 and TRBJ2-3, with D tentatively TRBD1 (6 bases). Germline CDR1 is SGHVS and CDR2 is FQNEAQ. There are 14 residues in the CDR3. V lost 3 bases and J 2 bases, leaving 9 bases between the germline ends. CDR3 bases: TGTGCCAGCAGCTTTAACAGGGACACAGATACGCAGTATTTT. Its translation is CASSFNRDTDTQYF.

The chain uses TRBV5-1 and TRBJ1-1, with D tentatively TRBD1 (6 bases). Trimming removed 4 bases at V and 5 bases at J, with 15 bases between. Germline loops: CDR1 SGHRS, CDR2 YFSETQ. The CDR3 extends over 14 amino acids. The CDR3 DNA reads TGCGCCAGCAGCCCGCGGGAGGGGGGGACTGAAGCTTTCTTT. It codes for CASSPREGGTEAFF.

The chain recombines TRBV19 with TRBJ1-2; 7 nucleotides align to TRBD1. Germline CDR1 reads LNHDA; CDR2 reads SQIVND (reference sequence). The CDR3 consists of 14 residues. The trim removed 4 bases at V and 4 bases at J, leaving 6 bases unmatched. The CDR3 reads CASSTGTVRYGYTF. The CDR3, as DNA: TGTGCCAGTAGTACCGGGACAGTTCGCTATGGCTACACCTTC.

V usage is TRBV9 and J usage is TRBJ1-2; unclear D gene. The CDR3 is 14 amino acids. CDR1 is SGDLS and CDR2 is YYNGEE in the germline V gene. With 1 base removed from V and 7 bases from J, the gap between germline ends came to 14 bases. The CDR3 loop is CASSVPGVSSGYTF. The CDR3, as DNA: TGTGCCAGCAGCGTACCGGGTGTTTCTTCTGGCTACACCTTC.

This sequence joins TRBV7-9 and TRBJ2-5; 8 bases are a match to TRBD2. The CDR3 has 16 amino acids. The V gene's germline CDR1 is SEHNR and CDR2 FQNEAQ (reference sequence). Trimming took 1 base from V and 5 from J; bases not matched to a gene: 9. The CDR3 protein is CASSLGSGTPGETQYF. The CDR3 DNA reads TGTGCCAGCAGCTTAGGTAGCGGGACCCCGGGGGAGACCCAGTACTTC.

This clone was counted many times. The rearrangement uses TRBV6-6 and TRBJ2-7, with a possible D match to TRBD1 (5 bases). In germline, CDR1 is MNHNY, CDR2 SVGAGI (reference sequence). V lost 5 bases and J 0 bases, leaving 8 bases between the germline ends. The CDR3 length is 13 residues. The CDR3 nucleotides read TGTGCCAGCAGTATGGGGCCCTCCTACGAGCAGTACTTC. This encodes CASSMGPSYEQYF.

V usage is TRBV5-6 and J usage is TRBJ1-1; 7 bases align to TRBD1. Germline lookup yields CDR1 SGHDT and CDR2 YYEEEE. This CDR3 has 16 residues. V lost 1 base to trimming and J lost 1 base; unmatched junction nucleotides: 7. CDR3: CASSLRQGVRNTEAFF. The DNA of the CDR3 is TGTGCCAGCAGCTTGCGACAGGGAGTACGGAACACTGAAGCTTTCTTT.

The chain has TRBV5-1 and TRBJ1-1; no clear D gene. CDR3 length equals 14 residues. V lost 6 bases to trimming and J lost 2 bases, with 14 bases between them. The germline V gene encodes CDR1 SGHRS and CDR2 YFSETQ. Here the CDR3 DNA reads TGCGCCAGCACCCTACTTACTCAAAACACTGAAGCTTTCTTT. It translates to CASTLLTQNTEAFF.

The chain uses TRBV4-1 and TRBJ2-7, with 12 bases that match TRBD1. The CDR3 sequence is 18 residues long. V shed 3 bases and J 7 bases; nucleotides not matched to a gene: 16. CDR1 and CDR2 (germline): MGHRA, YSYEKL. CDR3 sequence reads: CASSHLFVPGQGAREQYF. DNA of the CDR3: TGCGCCAGCAGCCATCTATTTGTCCCGGGACAGGGGGCGCGAGAGCAGTACTTC.

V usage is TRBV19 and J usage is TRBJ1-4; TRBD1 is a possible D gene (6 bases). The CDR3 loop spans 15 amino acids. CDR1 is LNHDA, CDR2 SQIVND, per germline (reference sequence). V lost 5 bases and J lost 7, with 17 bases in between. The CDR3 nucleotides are TGTGCCAGTAGTGCTGACAGGCTGCGAGGTGAAAAACTGTTTTTT. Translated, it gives CASSADRLRGEKLFF.

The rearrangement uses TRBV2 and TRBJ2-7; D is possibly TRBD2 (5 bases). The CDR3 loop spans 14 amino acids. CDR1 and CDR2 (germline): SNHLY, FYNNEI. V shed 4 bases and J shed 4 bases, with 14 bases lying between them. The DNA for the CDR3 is TGTGCCAGCAGTGCGGGCCGGCGGGCGTACGAGCAGTACTTC. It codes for CASSAGRRAYEQYF.

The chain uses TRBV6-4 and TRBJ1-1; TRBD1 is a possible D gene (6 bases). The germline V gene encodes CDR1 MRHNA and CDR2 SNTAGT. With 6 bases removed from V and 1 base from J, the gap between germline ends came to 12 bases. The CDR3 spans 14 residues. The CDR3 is CASSVGAWNTEAFF. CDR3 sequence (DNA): TGTGCCAGCAGCGTGGGGGCTTGGAACACTGAAGCTTTCTTT.

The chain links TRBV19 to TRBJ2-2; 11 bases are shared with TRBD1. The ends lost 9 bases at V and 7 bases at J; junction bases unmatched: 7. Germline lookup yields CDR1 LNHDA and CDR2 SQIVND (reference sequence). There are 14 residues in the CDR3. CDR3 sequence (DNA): TGTGCCAGCATCGGGACAGGGGGGTTCGGGGAGCTGTTTTTT. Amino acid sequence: CASIGTGGFGELFF.

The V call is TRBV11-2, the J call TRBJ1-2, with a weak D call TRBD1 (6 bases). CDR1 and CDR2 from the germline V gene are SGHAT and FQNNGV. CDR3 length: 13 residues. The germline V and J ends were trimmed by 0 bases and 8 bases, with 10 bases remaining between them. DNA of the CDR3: TGTGCCAGCAGCTTAGAGGATGGACAGGGCTACACCTTC. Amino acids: CASSLEDGQGYTF.

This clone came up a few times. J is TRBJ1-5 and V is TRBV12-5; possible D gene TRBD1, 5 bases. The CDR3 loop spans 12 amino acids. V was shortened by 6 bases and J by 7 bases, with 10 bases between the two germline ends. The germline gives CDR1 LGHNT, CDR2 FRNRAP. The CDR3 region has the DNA TGTGCTAGTGGGGCAACAGGACAGCCCCAGCATTTT. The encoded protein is CASGATGQPQHF.

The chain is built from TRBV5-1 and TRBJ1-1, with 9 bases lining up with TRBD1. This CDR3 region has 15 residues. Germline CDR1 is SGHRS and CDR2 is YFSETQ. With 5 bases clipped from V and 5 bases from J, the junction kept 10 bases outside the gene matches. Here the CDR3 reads CASRGGDRVGTEAFF. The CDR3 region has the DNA TGCGCCAGCAGAGGGGGGGACAGGGTAGGAACTGAAGCTTTCTTT.

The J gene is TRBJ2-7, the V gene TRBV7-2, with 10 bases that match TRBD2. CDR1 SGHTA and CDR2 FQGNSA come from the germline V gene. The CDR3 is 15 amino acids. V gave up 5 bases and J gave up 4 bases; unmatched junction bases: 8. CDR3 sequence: CASSPGGLANYEQYF. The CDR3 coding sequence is TGTGCCAGCAGCCCTGGGGGACTAGCGAATTACGAGCAGTACTTC.

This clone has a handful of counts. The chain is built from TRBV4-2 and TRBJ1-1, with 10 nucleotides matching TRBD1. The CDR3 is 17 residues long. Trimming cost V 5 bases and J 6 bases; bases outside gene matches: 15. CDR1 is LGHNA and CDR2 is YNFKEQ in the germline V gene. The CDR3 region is CASSSHQDRGEGAEAFF. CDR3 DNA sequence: TGTGCCAGCAGCTCGCACCAGGACAGGGGGGAAGGGGCTGAAGCTTTCTTT.

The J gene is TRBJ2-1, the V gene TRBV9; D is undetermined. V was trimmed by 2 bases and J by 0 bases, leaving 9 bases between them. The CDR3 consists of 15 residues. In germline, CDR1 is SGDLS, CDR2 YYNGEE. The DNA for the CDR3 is TGTGCCAGCAGCGTCCGACTGAACTCCTACAATGAGCAGTTCTTC. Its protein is CASSVRLNSYNEQFF.

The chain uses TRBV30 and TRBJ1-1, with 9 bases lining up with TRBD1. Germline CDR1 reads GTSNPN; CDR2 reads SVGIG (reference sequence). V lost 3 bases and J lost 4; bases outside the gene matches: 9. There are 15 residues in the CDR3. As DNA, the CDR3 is TGTGCCTGGAGAATGTCCGGGACAGGGTTCACTGAAGCTTTCTTT. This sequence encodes CAWRMSGTGFTEAFF.